Each of the 31 T cell receptor beta chains below was sequenced from the same sample in a study of cytomegalovirus exposure and HLA in healthy donors. The PCR used 60 Vbeta and 13 Jbeta primers. Sequencing was performed with immunoSEQ multiplex PCR; in TCRdb, only in-frame clones are kept and a portion is missing. The top ten hold approximately 2% of the sample, which has approximately 170,000 clones, around 86% seen once. Sequencing used PBMCs. The receptors originated from a human donor in good health.

The chain recombines TRBV6-6 with TRBJ2-7, with TRBD1 identical over 11 bases. The CDR3 is made up of 13 amino acids. CDR1 and CDR2 (germline): MNHNY, SVGAGI (reference sequence). As DNA, the CDR3 is TGTGCCAGCAGTTCAATTTTGGGGGACAGGGGGTTTGTC. Translating gives CASSSILGDRGFV.

The chain links TRBV18 to TRBJ1-1; no reliable D call. V dropped 3 bases and J dropped 1 base, with 9 bases sitting between them. CDR1 is KGHSH, CDR2 LQKENI, per germline. This CDR3 has 14 amino acids. CDR3 sequence reads: CASSPPPRNTEAFF. In DNA, the CDR3 is TGTGCCAGCTCACCCCCCCCCAGGAACACTGAAGCTTTCTTT.

The rearrangement uses TRBV28 and TRBJ1-2; D gene uncertain. Germline CDR1 is MDHEN and CDR2 is SYDVKM. The CDR3 runs to 15 residues. V lost 2 bases and J 8 bases, leaving 18 bases between the germline ends. Here the CDR3 reads CASSLSRRAKEGYTF. In nucleotides, the CDR3 is TGTGCCAGCAGTTTAAGCCGGAGGGCTAAGGAGGGCTACACCTTC.

The chain combines TRBV7-8 with TRBJ2-7, with 8 positions matching TRBD1. This CDR3 comprises 15 residues. Germline lookup yields CDR1 SGHVS and CDR2 FQNEAQ. The ends lost 0 bases at V and 5 bases at J; junction bases unmatched: 6. The CDR3 DNA follows: TGTGCCAGCAGCTTAGCTCGACAGGGGCTGAACGAGCAGTACTTC. Protein product: CASSLARQGLNEQYF.

A few counts support this clone. CDR3 coding DNA: TGCGCCAGCAGCTTGGCACTAGCGGGGGGGCAAGAGACCCAGTACTTC. This encodes CASSLALAGGQETQYF. The rearrangement joins TRBV5-1 to TRBJ2-5, with TRBD2 identical over 13 bases. Trimming cost V 0 bases and J 2 bases; bases outside gene matches: 1. The CDR3 is made up of 16 amino acids. Germline V gene data show CDR1 as SGHRS and CDR2 as YFSETQ.

V and J are TRBV29-1 and TRBJ1-1; no definite D call. CDR1 is SQVTM and CDR2 is ANQGSEA in the germline V gene. V dropped 5 bases and J dropped 0 bases, with 10 bases sitting between them. There are 13 residues in the CDR3. The CDR3 here is CSVSGRMNTEAFF. CDR3 bases: TGCAGCGTTTCCGGGAGGATGAACACTGAAGCTTTCTTT. Drawing the rest from reference TRBV29-1 and TRBJ1-1, the complete variable domain is SAVISQKPSRDICQRGTSLTIQCQVDSQVTMMFWYRQQPGQSLTLIATANQGSEATYESGFVIDKFPISRPNLTFSTLTVSNMSPEDSSIYLCSVSGRMNTEAFFGQGTRLTVV.

The chain recombines TRBV11-3 with TRBJ1-1; D remains unclear. The CDR3 is 15 amino acids. Trimming stripped 1 base from V and 3 bases from J, with 12 bases between. Germline CDR1 SGHNT, CDR2 YENEEA. CDR3 in amino acids: CASSLAASGDTEAFF. DNA of the CDR3: TGTGCCAGCAGCTTAGCTGCCTCCGGGGACACTGAAGCTTTCTTT.

The chain uses TRBV7-3 and TRBJ2-5, with TRBD1 matching over 9 bases. The germline CDR1 and CDR2 sequences are SGHTA and FQGTGA. Trimming cost V 5 bases and J 4 bases; bases outside gene matches: 8. The CDR3 is 15 residues long. Written as DNA, the CDR3 is TGTGCCAGCAGCCCTACAGGGGGCGGGCTAGAGACCCAGTACTTC. Encoded protein: CASSPTGGGLETQYF.

The chain combines TRBV5-1 with TRBJ1-3; no reliable D call. Germline CDR1 reads SGHRS; CDR2 reads YFSETQ. The CDR3 spans 13 residues. Trimming cost V 2 bases and J 0 bases, with 3 bases left between them. For the CDR3, the DNA is TGCGCCAGCAGCTTCAACTCTGGAAACACCATATATTTT. Its protein is CASSFNSGNTIYF. The variable domain in full, with the rest retrieved from reference TRBV5-1 and TRBJ1-3, is KAGVTQTPRYLIKTRGQQVTLSCSPISGHRSVSWYQQTPGQGLQFLFEYFSETQRNKGNFPGRFSGRQFSNSRSEMNVSTLELGDSALYLCASSFNSGNTIYFGEGSWLTVV.

The V gene is TRBV2, the J gene TRBJ2-1; TRBD2 matches 10 bases. Germline CDR1 is SNHLY and CDR2 is FYNNEI. The junction had 12 bases not matched to a gene; V was cut back by 4 bases and J by 0 bases. This CDR3 region has 19 residues. As DNA, the CDR3 is TGTGCCAGCAGTGGACCCGGGACTAGCGCCCGAAGCTCCTACAATGAGCAGTTCTTC. It translates to CASSGPGTSARSSYNEQFF.

The CDR3 spells CASSYDRVSSDGYTF. In nucleotides, the CDR3 is TGTGCCAGCAGCTACGACAGGGTGTCTTCGGATGGCTACACCTTC. This chain links TRBV7-3 with TRBJ1-2; 7 bases match TRBD1. This CDR3 spans 15 amino acids. Trimming took 4 bases from V and 6 from J; bases not matched to a gene: 11. Germline values: CDR1 SGHTA, CDR2 FQGTGA. The entire variable domain, with the rest obtained from reference TRBV7-3 and TRBJ1-2, is as follows: GAGVSQTPSNKVTEKGKYVELRCDPISGHTALYWYRQSLGQGPEFLIYFQGTGAADDSGLPNDRFFAVRPEGSVSTLKIQRTERGDSAVYLCASSYDRVSSDGYTFGSGTRLTVV.

The chain carries TRBV27 and TRBJ2-7; 7 bases map to TRBD1. The CDR3 consists of 14 residues. Trimming removed 4 bases from V and 4 bases from J; junction bases left unmatched: 7. Germline V gene sequence: CDR1 MNHEY, CDR2 SMNVEV (reference sequence). The CDR3 DNA follows: TGTGCCAGCAGTTCTTTAGACAGGGCATACGAGCAGTACTTC. Protein product: CASSSLDRAYEQYF.

V usage is TRBV10-2 and J usage is TRBJ1-1, with D perhaps matching TRBD1 (6 bases). Looked up from germline, CDR1 is WSHSY and CDR2 is SAAADI. This CDR3 has 15 residues. Trimming stripped 0 bases from V and 1 base from J, with 9 bases between. DNA of the CDR3: TGCGCCAGCAGTGAGTCCAAAGGGGGGAACACTGAAGCTTTCTTT. This translates into CASSESKGGNTEAFF.

This sequence joins TRBV7-2 and TRBJ2-5, with 8 bases aligning to TRBD2. Germline trimming cut 5 bases from V and 4 bases from J; bases unmatched to any gene: 9. The length of the CDR3 is 15 residues. From germline, CDR1 is SGHTA and CDR2 FQGNSA. CDR3 residues: CASSPRLARGETQYF. The CDR3 bases are TGTGCCAGCAGCCCCCGACTAGCGAGGGGAGAGACCCAGTACTTC.

The V call is TRBV5-6, the J call TRBJ2-1, with D possibly being TRBD2 (6 bases). The CDR3 is made up of 14 amino acids. Trimming cost V 0 bases and J 9 bases, with 13 bases left between them. Germline V gene lookup returns CDR1 SGHDT and CDR2 YYEEEE. In DNA form, the CDR3 reads TGTGCCAGCAGCTTGGTAACGGGGGTCAGTGAGCAGTTCTTC. Translating gives CASSLVTGVSEQFF. The full variable domain, its missing parts supplied by reference TRBV5-6 and TRBJ2-1, is DAGVTQSPTHLIKTRGQQVTLRCSPKSGHDTVSWYQQALGQGPQFIFQYYEEEERQRGNFPDRFSGHQFPNYSSELNVNALLLGDSALYLCASSLVTGVSEQFFGPGTRLTVL.

The V call is TRBV7-9, the J call TRBJ2-2, with a tentative D call TRBD2 (6 bases). Trimming took 2 bases from V and 0 from J, leaving 13 bases between them. Germline V gives CDR1 SEHNR, CDR2 FQNEAQ (reference sequence). The length of the CDR3 is 17 residues. The CDR3 DNA reads TGTGCCAGCAGCTTAATGTGGGCGGGGACGAACACCGGGGAGCTGTTTTTT. Its protein is CASSLMWAGTNTGELFF.

This clone is a singleton in its sample. The chain carries TRBV7-2 and TRBJ2-7, with D tentatively TRBD2 (6 bases). CDR3 length: 12 residues. Germline V gene data show CDR1 as SGHTA and CDR2 as FQGNSA. Between the trimmed V and J ends, which lost 5 bases and 2 bases, there was a span of 7 bases. The CDR3 loop is CASSGGTYEQYF. In DNA, the CDR3 is TGTGCCAGCAGCGGGGGGACCTACGAGCAGTACTTC.

The genes are TRBV4-3 and TRBJ2-5, with D possibly being TRBD2 (5 bases). The germline gives CDR1 LGHNA, CDR2 YSLEER. This CDR3 is 16 amino acids long. The V end lost 1 base, the J end lost 5 bases, and 17 bases lay between the germline ends. CDR3 nucleotides: TGCGCCAGCAGCCAAGGACCTGACGGCCCGGGGGAGACCCAGTACTTC. Amino acids: CASSQGPDGPGETQYF.

CDR3 coding DNA: TGTGCTATCACAGTTTACGAGCAGTACTTC. The encoded protein is CAITVYEQYF. This sequence joins TRBV19 and TRBJ2-5; D unresolved. The J call may be mistaken, given a closer DNA end match to TRBJ2-7. CDR3 size: 10 residues. CDR1 is LNHDA, CDR2 SQIVND, per germline (reference sequence).

The rearrangement links TRBV19 to TRBJ1-5; D remains unclear. The CDR3 is 13 amino acids. Trimming cost V 5 bases and J 5 bases, with 10 bases left between them. Germline V CDR1 and CDR2: LNHDA, SQIVND (reference sequence). The CDR3, as DNA: TGTGCCAGTAGTGGGATGGAGGATCAGCCCCAGCATTTT. It specifies CASSGMEDQPQHF.

This chain connects TRBV6-5 to TRBJ2-5, with D perhaps TRBD1 (5 bases). The germline V gene has CDR1 MNHEY and CDR2 SVGAGI. The CDR3 is 13 residues long. Trimming cost V 2 bases and J 5 bases, with 9 bases left between them. CDR3: CASSYRGGETQYF. The CDR3 DNA sequence: TGTGCCAGCAGTTACAGGGGCGGCGAGACCCAGTACTTC.

This chain connects TRBV7-2 to TRBJ1-3; no firm D call. Per the germline V gene, CDR1 is SGHTA and CDR2 is FQGNSA. Trimming removed 2 bases at V and 9 bases at J, with 11 bases between. The CDR3 length is 13 residues. CDR3 coding DNA: TGTGCCAGCAGCTTAAACTATAGAAGCACCATATATTTT. As protein: CASSLNYRSTIYF.

This clone has a single count. The chain employs TRBV4-3 and TRBJ1-2; 7 bases agree with TRBD1. CDR1 is LGHNA and CDR2 is YSLEER in the germline V gene. The CDR3 covers 16 residues. V lost 0 bases and J lost 5; bases outside the gene matches: 9. CDR3 DNA sequence: TGCGCCAGCAGCCAAGATCCTGCAGGGGGAGAATATGGCTACACCTTC. Its translation is CASSQDPAGGEYGYTF.

This clone has only a few counts. The chain couples TRBV5-1 to TRBJ1-3; TRBD1 might be the D (5 bases). Trimming stripped 4 bases from V and 0 bases from J, with 8 bases between. The CDR3 loop spans 14 amino acids. Germline loops: CDR1 SGHRS, CDR2 YFSETQ. The CDR3 is CASSSDSSGNTIYF. As DNA, the CDR3 is TGCGCCAGCAGCAGTGACAGCTCTGGAAACACCATATATTTT. The variable domain in full, with the rest retrieved from reference TRBV5-1 and TRBJ1-3, is KAGVTQTPRYLIKTRGQQVTLSCSPISGHRSVSWYQQTPGQGLQFLFEYFSETQRNKGNFPGRFSGRQFSNSRSEMNVSTLELGDSALYLCASSSDSSGNTIYFGEGSWLTVV.

The gene calls are TRBV5-6 and TRBJ2-2; D is uncertain. This CDR3 spans 12 amino acids. Per germline, CDR1 SGHDT and CDR2 YYEEEE. V lost 1 base to trimming and J lost 8 bases, with 6 bases between them. Here the CDR3 DNA reads TGTGCCAGCAGCTTGATCGCGGGGGAGCTGTTTTTT. It translates to CASSLIAGELFF.

This sequence joins TRBV5-1 and TRBJ2-2, with 9 bases matching TRBD1. Germline lookup yields CDR1 SGHRS and CDR2 YFSETQ. Trimming removed 4 bases from V and 5 bases from J; junction bases left unmatched: 6. The CDR3 runs 15 residues. The CDR3 DNA sequence: TGCGCCAGCAGCCCGGGACAGGGTGGGACCGGGGAGCTGTTTTTT. Encoded protein: CASSPGQGGTGELFF. The entire variable domain, with the rest obtained from reference TRBV5-1 and TRBJ2-2, is as follows: KAGVTQTPRYLIKTRGQQVTLSCSPISGHRSVSWYQQTPGQGLQFLFEYFSETQRNKGNFPGRFSGRQFSNSRSEMNVSTLELGDSALYLCASSPGQGGTGELFFGEGSRLTVL.

This clone was seen a few times. The chain employs TRBV18 and TRBJ1-4; maybe TRBD1 (6 bases). This CDR3 comprises 15 residues. Germline CDR1 is KGHSH and CDR2 is LQKENI. Trimming took 1 base from V and 8 from J, leaving 14 bases between them. The CDR3 nucleotides read TGTGCCAGCTCACCACAAACAGGGAGCGCGGAAAAACTGTTTTTT. Translating it yields CASSPQTGSAEKLFF.

V is TRBV5-1 and J is TRBJ1-1; D possibly corresponds to TRBD1 (5 bases). The V and J ends lost 3 bases and 0 bases respectively, with 12 bases between them. The CDR3 spans 15 residues. Looked up from germline, CDR1 is SGHRS and CDR2 is YFSETQ. The CDR3 reads CASSYRDSMNTEAFF. The DNA of the CDR3 is TGCGCCAGCAGCTACCGGGACTCAATGAACACTGAAGCTTTCTTT.

The chain couples TRBV23-1 to TRBJ1-2; the match to TRBD1 covers 7 bases. TRBV23-1 is noted as an ORF with a role that remains uncertain. This CDR3 has 17 residues. Germline trimming cut 4 bases from V and 6 bases from J; bases unmatched to any gene: 17. The CDR3 DNA is TGCGCCAGCAGTCCCTACAGGGGTCGGGGTCTTGTGGATGGCTACACCTTC. Protein: CASSPYRGRGLVDGYTF.

The chain combines TRBV11-2 with TRBJ1-6; a weak D match, TRBD1 (5 bases). Germline V gene lookup returns CDR1 SGHAT and CDR2 FQNNGV. The CDR3 covers 15 residues. Deletions cut 2 bases from V and 16 bases from J, with 21 bases between. The CDR3 loop reads CASSLNGRSGETLHF. CDR3 DNA sequence: TGTGCCAGCAGCTTAAACGGTAGATCGGGGGAGACTCTCCACTTT.

This chain connects TRBV4-1 to TRBJ2-3, with 7 bases fitting TRBD2. From germline, CDR1 is MGHRA and CDR2 YSYEKL. Unmatched junction bases numbered 11, after V lost 0 bases and J lost 2 bases. This CDR3 comprises 18 residues. Here the CDR3 reads CASSQDSPWSGNTDTQYF. CDR3 DNA: TGCGCCAGCAGCCAAGATTCCCCGTGGAGCGGGAACACAGATACGCAGTATTTT.